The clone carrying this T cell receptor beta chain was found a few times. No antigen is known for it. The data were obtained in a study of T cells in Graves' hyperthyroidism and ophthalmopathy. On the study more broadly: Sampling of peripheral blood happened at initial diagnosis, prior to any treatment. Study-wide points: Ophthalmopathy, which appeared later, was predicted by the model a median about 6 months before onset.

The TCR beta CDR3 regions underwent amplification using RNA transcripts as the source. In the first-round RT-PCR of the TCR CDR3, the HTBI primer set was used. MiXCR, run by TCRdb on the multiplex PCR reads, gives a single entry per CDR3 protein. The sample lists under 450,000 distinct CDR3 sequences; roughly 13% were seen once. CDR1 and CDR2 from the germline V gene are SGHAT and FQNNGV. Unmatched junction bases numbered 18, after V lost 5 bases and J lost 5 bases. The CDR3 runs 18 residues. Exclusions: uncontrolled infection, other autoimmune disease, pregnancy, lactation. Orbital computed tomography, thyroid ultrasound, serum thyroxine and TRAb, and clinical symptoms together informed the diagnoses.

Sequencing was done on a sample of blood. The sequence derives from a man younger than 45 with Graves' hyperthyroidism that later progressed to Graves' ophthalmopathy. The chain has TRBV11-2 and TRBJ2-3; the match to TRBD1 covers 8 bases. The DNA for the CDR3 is TGTGCCAGCAGCCATTGGCCCCCCGGGACAGGCCGAGAAGATACGCAGTATTTT. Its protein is CASSHWPPGTGREDTQYF.